A selection of T cell receptor beta chains follows, all from one sample in a study of cytomegalovirus exposure and HLA in healthy donors. This table comes from immunoSEQ multiplex PCR, and its TCRdb copy is limited to in-frame clones, with some not included. The sample consists of roughly 260,000 clones, 85% to 90% of them appearing once. The sequencing input was PBMCs. All receptors derive from a woman aged 18-30 years in good health and CMV-seronegative. Both conserved end residues are part of each CDR3. A D gene is named only where the DNA matches it firmly. For some rows the clone size is stated as once, few or many, or as a class when expanded; others skip it.

J	D	size	V	CDR3	DNA
TRBJ1-4	-	-	TRBV5-1	CASSWRGPGEKLFF	TGCGCCAGCAGCTGGCGGGGCCCGGGTGAAAAACTGTTTTTT
TRBJ1-6	-	-	TRBV27	CASSLGAGSYNSPLHF	TGTGCCAGCAGTTTGGGGGCGGGCTCCTATAATTCACCCCTCCACTTT
TRBJ2-3	TRBD2	once	TRBV7-9	CASSYGLGRDTDTQYF	TGTGCCAGCAGCTATGGACTAGGCCGCGACACAGATACGCAGTATTTT
TRBJ2-1	TRBD1	-	TRBV4-1	CASSQDWETGAVNEQFF	TGCGCCAGCAGCCAAGATTGGGAGACAGGGGCGGTAAATGAGCAGTTCTTC
TRBJ2-3	TRBD2	-	TRBV4-1	CASSQDKGTSGGTDTQYF	TGCGCCAGCAGCCAAGATAAGGGGACTAGCGGGGGGACAGATACGCAGTATTTT
TRBJ2-2	TRBD1	-	TRBV10-3	CAITTRDRDTGELFF	TGTGCCATCACTACCCGGGACAGGGACACCGGGGAGCTGTTTTTT
TRBJ1-6	TRBD1	-	TRBV5-5	CASSSYRGQNNSPLHF	TGTGCCAGCAGCTCCTACAGGGGGCAAAATAATTCACCCCTCCACTTT
TRBJ1-2	-	-	TRBV7-8	CASSLVPGGSNYGYTF	TGTGCCAGCAGCTTAGTTCCGGGGGGATCCAACTATGGCTACACCTTC
TRBJ2-3	TRBD2	once	TRBV5-1	CASSWGSGGYTDTQYF	TGCGCCAGCAGCTGGGGTAGCGGGGGGTACACAGATACGCAGTATTTT
TRBJ2-7	-	-	TRBV28	CASRVRADYEQYF	TGTGCCAGCAGGGTGAGGGCCGACTACGAGCAGTACTTC
TRBJ1-1	-	-	TRBV10-3	CAISQGMGTEAFF	TGTGCCATCAGTCAGGGGATGGGCACTGAAGCTTTCTTT
TRBJ2-1	TRBD2	-	TRBV4-1	CASSQDPGRGSYNEQFF	TGCGCCAGCAGCCAAGATCCCGGGAGGGGGTCCTACAATGAGCAGTTCTTC
TRBJ2-3	TRBD1	-	TRBV19	CASSEIQGAGDTQYF	TGTGCCAGTAGTGAGATCCAGGGGGCAGGAGATACGCAGTATTTT
TRBJ1-3	-	-	TRBV28	CASSLALRNTIYF	TGTGCCAGCAGTTTAGCACTTCGAAACACCATATATTTT
TRBJ2-3	TRBD2	-	TRBV2	CASSAERGRTDTQYF	TGTGCCAGCAGTGCCGAGCGGGGGAGAACAGATACGCAGTATTTT
TRBJ2-7	-	-	TRBV28	CASSRYEQYF	TGTGCCAGCAGCCGCTACGAGCAGTACTTC
TRBJ2-1	TRBD2	-	TRBV6-5	CASSYVRGGYNEQFF	TGTGCCAGCAGTTACGTGCGGGGGGGATACAATGAGCAGTTCTTC
TRBJ1-2	-	few	TRBV2	CASSAQNYGYTF	TGTGCCAGCAGTGCACAGAACTATGGCTACACCTTC
TRBJ2-1	TRBD2	-	TRBV7-2	CASSSRLAGSYNEQFF	TGTGCCAGCAGCTCCCGGCTAGCGGGGTCCTACAATGAGCAGTTCTTC
TRBJ1-2	-	-	TRBV11-2	CASSFGTLHGYTF	TGTGCCAGCAGCTTCGGGACATTACATGGCTACACCTTC
TRBJ2-5	-	-	TRBV7-9	CASSLEIAADQETQYF	TGTGCCAGCAGCTTAGAAATCGCGGCGGACCAAGAGACCCAGTACTTC
TRBJ2-5	-	once	TRBV9	CASSVADGKGPQETQYF	TGTGCCAGCAGCGTAGCTGACGGGAAGGGCCCCCAAGAGACCCAGTACTTC
TRBJ2-3	-	-	TRBV4-3	CASSQEPKPSGTRTDTQYF	TGCGCCAGCAGCCAAGAGCCCAAGCCCAGCGGCACCCGCACAGATACGCAGTATTTT
TRBJ2-7	TRBD1	few	TRBV6-6	CASSDRVYEQYF	TGTGCCAGCAGTGACAGGGTATACGAGCAGTACTTC
TRBJ1-4	-	-	TRBV18	CASSLPGAGTNEKLFF	TGTGCCAGCTCACTACCTGGGGCTGGGACTAATGAAAAACTGTTTTTT
TRBJ1-1	-	-	TRBV19	CASIPSGRKNTEAFF	TGTGCCAGTATCCCCTCGGGAAGAAAGAACACTGAAGCTTTCTTT
TRBJ2-3	TRBD2	-	TRBV27	CASSSMTSRTDTQYF	TGTGCCAGCAGTTCTATGACTAGCCGCACAGATACGCAGTATTTT
TRBJ2-7	TRBD2	once	TRBV2	CASRLAARSREQYF	TGTGCCAGCAGGCTAGCGGCCCGGTCGCGGGAGCAGTACTTC
TRBJ2-5	-	-	TRBV18	CASSPLADLRETQYF	TGTGCCAGCTCACCTCTCGCCGATCTACGGGAGACCCAGTACTTC
TRBJ1-5	TRBD1	-	TRBV19	CASSIQGQANQPQHF	TGTGCCAGTAGTATCCAAGGACAGGCCAATCAGCCCCAGCATTTT
TRBJ2-2	-	-	TRBV13	CASLGLGMTTGELFF	TGTGCCAGTCTAGGACTTGGTATGACCACCGGGGAGCTGTTTTTT
TRBJ1-1	-	-	TRBV27	CASSLRGTEAFF	TGTGCCAGCAGTTTACGGGGTACTGAAGCTTTCTTT
TRBJ1-1	TRBD1	-	TRBV19	CASSIRTGGTEAFF	TGTGCCAGTAGTATTCGGACAGGGGGCACTGAAGCTTTCTTT
TRBJ1-3	-	-	TRBV5-5	CASSIQGSGNTIYF	TGTGCCAGCAGCATTCAGGGCTCTGGAAACACCATATATTTT
TRBJ1-5	-	-	TRBV19	CASRSRENQPQHF	TGTGCCAGTAGGTCGCGGGAAAATCAGCCCCAGCATTTT
TRBJ2-7	TRBD1	-	TRBV13	CASSLGDRAYEQYF	TGTGCCAGCAGCTTAGGGGACAGGGCCTACGAGCAGTACTTC
TRBJ2-7	-	-	TRBV11-2	CASSLGGRGYSYEQYF	TGTGCCAGCAGCTTAGGTGGCAGGGGTTACTCCTACGAGCAGTACTTC
TRBJ1-5	TRBD1	-	TRBV6-4	CASSDPLDRETQPQHF	TGTGCCAGCAGTGACCCTCTAGACAGGGAGACCCAGCCCCAGCATTTT
TRBJ2-3	-	-	TRBV7-8	CASSFGVTDTQYF	TGTGCCAGCAGTTTCGGAGTCACAGATACGCAGTATTTT
TRBJ1-2	-	-	TRBV4-3	CASSARVQGDYGYTF	TGCGCCAGCAGCGCCCGCGTACAGGGTGACTATGGCTACACCTTC
TRBJ1-1	-	-	TRBV27	CASSLVGTPNTEAFF	TGTGCCAGCAGTCTGGTTGGGACACCGAACACTGAAGCTTTCTTT
TRBJ2-1	TRBD1	-	TRBV18	CASSPRSTGDNEQFF	TGTGCCAGCTCACCACGGTCCACAGGGGACAATGAGCAGTTCTTC
TRBJ2-3	TRBD1	-	TRBV4-3	CASSRDRTTDTQYF	TGCGCCAGCAGCCGGGACAGGACCACAGATACGCAGTATTTT
TRBJ2-1	-	-	TRBV28	CASGPRGNEQFF	TGTGCCAGCGGTCCTCGGGGCAATGAGCAGTTCTTC
TRBJ2-7	TRBD2	-	TRBV10-2	CASSPGPSGVYEQYF	TGCGCCAGCAGCCCCGGACCTAGCGGGGTCTACGAGCAGTACTTC
TRBJ2-7	TRBD1	-	TRBV7-8	CASSLFGTGRHEQYF	TGTGCCAGCAGCCTCTTCGGGACAGGACGCCACGAGCAGTACTTC
TRBJ1-1	TRBD1	-	TRBV28	CASSQDRGGTEAFF	TGTGCCAGCAGTCAAGACAGGGGTGGGACTGAAGCTTTCTTT
TRBJ1-1	TRBD1	-	TRBV5-1	CASSPDPLTGRNTEAFF	TGCGCCAGCAGCCCGGACCCTCTGACAGGGAGGAACACTGAAGCTTTCTTT
TRBJ2-6	-	-	TRBV11-2	CASSFRGSGANVLTF	TGTGCCAGCAGCTTTAGGGGCTCTGGGGCCAACGTCCTGACTTTC
TRBJ1-1	-	-	TRBV27	CASRRNGNTEAFF	TGTGCCAGCAGGCGGAATGGCAACACTGAAGCTTTCTTT
TRBJ2-1	TRBD2	-	TRBV10-3	CAIGASGDDEQFF	TGTGCCATTGGGGCTAGCGGGGACGATGAGCAGTTCTTC
TRBJ2-4	TRBD1	-	TRBV7-9	CASSQPQGDIQYF	TGTGCCAGCAGCCAGCCCCAGGGGGACATTCAGTACTTC
TRBJ2-5	TRBD1	-	TRBV27	CASSLGTGRYQETQYF	TGTGCCAGCAGTTTAGGGACAGGCAGGTACCAAGAGACCCAGTACTTC